Listed here are 23 T cell receptor beta chains from one sample, sequenced in a study of graft-versus-host responses after intestinal transplantation. The table came from immunoSEQ multiplex PCR; TCRdb's copy has only in-frame clones and leaves some out. The data contain fewer than 9,500 clones, under 95% of them seen just once; the ten biggest clones take up around 1.5%. The specimen was PBMCs, collected around 31 days after intestinal transplant. These TCRs come from a human patient who received an intestinal transplant, so some T cells may come from the graft donor.

V is TRBV7-9 and J is TRBJ2-1; TRBD1 is a possible D gene (5 bases). The CDR3 sequence is 16 residues long. V shed 1 base and J shed 8 bases, with 18 bases lying between them. Per germline, CDR1 SEHNR and CDR2 FQNEAQ (reference sequence). CDR3 loop: CASSLDQAGKKDEQFF. CDR3 nucleotides: TGTGCCAGCAGCTTAGACCAGGCAGGGAAAAAAGATGAGCAGTTCTTC.

This chain uses TRBV10-3 with TRBJ1-6; D possibly corresponds to TRBD1 (5 bases). CDR1 and CDR2 (germline): ENHRY, SYGVKD. The CDR3 length is 12 residues. Between the trimmed V and J ends, which lost 8 bases and 7 bases, there was a span of 9 bases. CDR3 DNA sequence: TGTGCCATCGGGGGGGGAAATTCACCCCTCCACTTT. The encoded protein is CAIGGGNSPLHF.

On this clone itself: The junction differs from germline at one of its ends, possibly a read error. Different DNA sequences within this sample yield the same CDR3. The gene calls are TRBV2 and TRBJ2-5; 9 bases match TRBD1. CDR3 size: 14 residues. Germline V gene data show CDR1 as SNHLY and CDR2 as FYNNEI. Here the CDR3 reads CASSGRDRVETQYF. The DNA for the CDR3 is TGCGCCAGCAGTGGCCGGGACAGGGTTGAGACCCAGTACTTC.

This chain links TRBV19 with TRBJ2-7; 10 bases map to TRBD1. The CDR3 length is 14 residues. Germline values: CDR1 LNHDA, CDR2 SQIVND (reference sequence). The J segment lost 3 bases and the V segment lost 1 base, leaving 0 bases of the junction unmatched. The CDR3 nucleotides read TGTGCCAGTAGTATAGGGACAGGGGGCTACGAGCAGTACTTC. Translating it yields CASSIGTGGYEQYF.

Comments on this clone: At one of its ends the junction is not consistent with the germline gene, which may arise from a read error. The chain couples TRBV11-2 to TRBJ2-7, with 7 bases that match TRBD2. The CDR3 consists of 16 residues. Germline values: CDR1 SGHAT, CDR2 FQNNGV. This CDR3 reads CASSLDFGPGRGEQYF. The DNA for the CDR3 is TGTGCCAGCAGTTTAGACTTCGGCCCTGGGAGGGGCGAGCAGTACTTC.

V gene TRBV9 combines with J gene TRBJ1-6; a weak D match, TRBD1 (5 bases). CDR1 is SGDLS, CDR2 YYNGEE, per germline. The CDR3 loop spans 13 amino acids. The V end lost 0 bases, the J end lost 10 bases, and 8 bases lay between the germline ends. The CDR3 nucleotides are TGTGCCAGCAGCGTAGGGGGCCAATCACCCCTCCACTTT. Its translation is CASSVGGQSPLHF.

CDR3 sequence (DNA): TGTGCCAGCAGCTTAGCGCCAGGTCTAAGCTCTGGAAACACCATATATTTT. Its translation: CASSLAPGLSSGNTIYF. J is TRBJ1-3 and V is TRBV7-8; no clear D gene. The germline gives CDR1 SGHVS, CDR2 FQNEAQ. This CDR3 is built from 17 residues. The ends were cut back, 0 bases at V and 0 bases at J, with 12 bases in the middle. The whole variable domain, remainder taken from reference TRBV7-8 and TRBJ1-3, is GAGVSQSPRYKVAKRGQDVALRCDPISGHVSLFWYQQALGQGPEFLTYFQNEAQLDKSGLPSDRFFAERPEGSVSTLKIQRTQQEDSAVYLCASSLAPGLSSGNTIYFGEGSWLTVV.

V usage is TRBV23-1 and J usage is TRBJ2-3; D is unclear. Being an ORF, TRBV23-1 has a function that is uncertain. The V end lost 4 bases, the J end lost 4 bases, and 12 bases lay between the germline ends. This CDR3 contains 14 residues. In nucleotides, the CDR3 is TGCGCCAGCAGTCCGGATCCCCCCCCAGATACGCAGTATTTT. It specifies CASSPDPPPDTQYF.

This chain uses TRBV6-1 with TRBJ1-1; tentative D call: TRBD1 (5 bases). The ends were cut back, 5 bases at V and 1 base at J, with 8 bases in the middle. The germline CDR1 and CDR2 sequences are MNHNS and SASEGT. The CDR3 extends over 13 amino acids. The CDR3 loop is CASSLGGNTEAFF. DNA of the CDR3: TGTGCCAGCAGTTTGGGGGGGAACACTGAAGCTTTCTTT.

CDR3 residues: CASSLRPGLALDTQYF. In DNA, the CDR3 is TGTGCCAGCAGCCTCCGACCGGGACTAGCGCTAGATACGCAGTATTTT. The chain joins TRBV7-9 to TRBJ2-3; TRBD2 agrees at 10 bases. In germline, CDR1 is SEHNR, CDR2 FQNEAQ (reference sequence). After removal of 5 bases from V and 5 bases from J, the junction contained 10 bases not matched to a gene. The CDR3 totals 16 residues. Based on the CDR3 plus reference TRBV7-9 and TRBJ2-3, the full variable domain is DTGVSQNPRHKITKRGQNVTFRCDPISEHNRLYWYRQTLGQGPEFLTYFQNEAQLEKSRLLSDRFSAERPKGSFSTLEIQRTEQGDSAMYLCASSLRPGLALDTQYFGPGTRLTVL.

The chain uses TRBV9 and TRBJ2-3, with 9 bases matching TRBD2. V shed 4 bases, J shed 2 bases, and the junction held 8 bases outside the gene matches. Germline CDR1 is SGDLS and CDR2 is YYNGEE. The CDR3 extends over 16 amino acids. This CDR3 is CASSNSGGGVTDTQYF. CDR3 DNA: TGTGCCAGCAGCAATTCGGGCGGGGGGGTCACAGATACGCAGTATTTT.

The chain is built from TRBV7-9 and TRBJ1-1; D perhaps matches TRBD1 (5 bases). CDR1 is SEHNR, CDR2 FQNEAQ, per germline (reference sequence). V was clipped by 3 bases and J by 3 bases, with 11 bases between them. This CDR3 contains 14 residues. The DNA of the CDR3 is TGTGCCAGCAGCTTGGCACAGGAGTACACTGAAGCTTTCTTT. The encoded protein is CASSLAQEYTEAFF.

This sequence joins TRBV6-4 and TRBJ2-3; the match to TRBD2 covers 11 bases. Germline values: CDR1 MRHNA, CDR2 SNTAGT. After removal of 2 bases from V and 0 bases from J, the junction contained 1 base not matched to a gene. The CDR3 length is 16 residues. The CDR3 coding sequence is TGTGCCAGCAGTGACACTAGCGGGGGTAGCACAGATACGCAGTATTTT. Translated, it gives CASSDTSGGSTDTQYF.

V and J are TRBV7-9 and TRBJ2-7, with 7 nucleotides matching TRBD1. Trimming cost V 0 bases and J 5 bases; bases outside gene matches: 10. Germline V gene data show CDR1 as SEHNR and CDR2 as FQNEAQ (reference sequence). The CDR3 is 16 residues long. This CDR3 reads CASSLAHRGLVHEQYF. For the CDR3, the DNA is TGTGCCAGCAGCTTAGCGCATAGGGGGCTTGTCCACGAGCAGTACTTC.

J is TRBJ2-1 and V is TRBV5-1; tentative D call: TRBD2 (7 bases). Between the trimmed V and J ends, which lost 0 bases and 0 bases, there was a span of 10 bases. Germline CDR1 reads SGHRS; CDR2 reads YFSETQ. CDR3 length equals 16 residues. The CDR3 DNA reads as TGCGCCAGCAGCTTGGCGGGGGGCTACTCCTACAATGAGCAGTTCTTC. It codes for CASSLAGGYSYNEQFF.

With regard to this clone: One junction end does not reproduce the germline sequence, and a read error may be involved. The gene calls are TRBV5-1 and TRBJ1-5; D is perhaps TRBD1 (5 bases). Germline V gene data show CDR1 as SGHRS and CDR2 as YFSETQ. The CDR3 consists of 13 residues. The CDR3 here is CASSLGDGQLQHF. In DNA, the CDR3 is TGCGCCAGCAGCTTGGGGGACGGCCAGCTCCAGCATTTT.

The chain couples TRBV6-1 to TRBJ1-2, with no clear D. Trimming took 9 bases from V and 6 from J, leaving 11 bases between them. The CDR3 is 11 amino acids. Germline V lookup: CDR1 MNHNS, CDR2 SASEGT. The CDR3 nucleotides are TGTGCCAGTATCTACAACGATGGCTACACCTTC. Its translation is CASIYNDGYTF.

The rearrangement links TRBV6-5 to TRBJ2-2, with unresolved D. Germline values: CDR1 MNHEY, CDR2 SVGAGI. V lost 4 bases and J lost 0, with 9 bases in between. CDR3 length: 15 amino acids. The CDR3 nucleotides are TGTGCCAGCAGTTCCGCGACGGCGAACACCGGGGAGCTGTTTTTT. It specifies CASSSATANTGELFF.

The chain joins TRBV5-1 to TRBJ2-7, with D hard to call. V was clipped by 3 bases and J by 4 bases, with 17 bases between them. The CDR3 loop spans 15 amino acids. CDR1 SGHRS and CDR2 YFSETQ come from the germline V gene. The CDR3 loop is CASSSQQSSRYEQYF. CDR3 nucleotides: TGCGCCAGCAGCTCCCAACAGTCGTCTCGGTACGAGCAGTACTTC.

This sequence joins TRBV6-5 and TRBJ1-2, with 7 bases matching TRBD1. Germline lookup yields CDR1 MNHEY and CDR2 SVGAGI. The CDR3 totals 15 residues. V shed 2 bases and J 4 bases; nucleotides not matched to a gene: 7. This chain's CDR3 is CASSYDRQGIYGYTF. CDR3 DNA: TGTGCCAGCAGTTACGACCGACAGGGAATCTATGGCTACACCTTC.

Only a few counts were recorded for this clone. V is TRBV5-5 and J is TRBJ2-7; 7 bases line up with TRBD1. There are 14 residues in the CDR3. With V trimmed by 1 base and J by 1 base, 2 bases remained unmatched. Per germline, CDR1 SGHKS and CDR2 YYEKEE (reference sequence). The CDR3 DNA reads as TGTGCCAGCAGCTTGTTACAGGGGTCCTACGAGCAGTACTTC. Its protein product is CASSLLQGSYEQYF.

The CDR3 DNA is TGTGCCAGTAGTATAGATCTATGGCAGTCAGCTTTCTTT. It codes for CASSIDLWQSAFF. This chain connects TRBV19 to TRBJ1-1; D is uncertain. The V end was cut by 0 bases, the J end by 10 bases, with 12 bases between. This CDR3 spans 13 amino acids. CDR1 LNHDA and CDR2 SQIVND come from the germline V gene (reference sequence).

The rearrangement uses TRBV13 and TRBJ2-7; no clear D gene. From germline, CDR1 is PRHDT and CDR2 FYEKMQ (reference sequence). Between the trimmed V and J ends, which lost 0 bases and 3 bases, there was a span of 9 bases. This CDR3 has 14 residues. This CDR3 reads CASSLGLTVYEQYF. In DNA form, the CDR3 reads TGTGCCAGCAGCTTAGGACTAACGGTCTACGAGCAGTACTTC.